This is a list of T cell receptor beta chains from one sample in a study of blood T cell repertoires in COVID-19. Measured with immunoSEQ multiplex PCR; TCRdb has only the in-frame clones, and not every one. The sample holds about 33,000 clones, about 82% seen once. Sequencing was done on a sample of peripheral blood. These receptors were obtained from a man older than 75 with active COVID-19. Each CDR3 is given with its conserved first and last residue. Each record gives: clone size, V gene, D gene, J gene, CDR3 protein, CDR3 DNA. A D gene is named only where the DNA matches it firmly. Rows may omit the clone size; those that give it use once, few, many or a size class.

>.|TRBV4-2|TRBD2|TRBJ2-2
CASSPLAGGTGELFF
TGTGCCAGCAGCCCGTTAGCGGGGGGAACCGGGGAGCTGTTTTTT
>.|TRBV23-1|.|TRBJ2-7
CASSQSRLPYEQYF
TGCGCCAGCAGTCAATCGCGGCTTCCCTACGAGCAGTACTTC
>.|TRBV12-3/TRBV12-4|.|TRBJ1-1
CASSFGLNTEAFF
TGTGCCAGCAGTTTCGGTCTGAACACTGAAGCTTTCTTT
>.|TRBV7-2|TRBD1|TRBJ1-6
CASSWYGQGSRSPLHF
TGTGCCAGCAGCTGGTACGGACAGGGATCGAGGTCACCCCTCCACTTT
>.|TRBV2|TRBD2|TRBJ2-1
CASRGGGGAHNEQFF
TGTGCCAGCAGAGGAGGCGGGGGGGCTCACAATGAGCAGTTCTTC
>.|TRBV5-6|TRBD1|TRBJ1-1
CASSLRPGQGIVNTEAFF
TGTGCCAGCAGCTTGCGGCCGGGACAGGGGATCGTGAACACTGAAGCTTTCTTT
>.|TRBV6-6|.|TRBJ2-2
CASRGDLAKTGELFF
TGTGCCAGCAGGGGGGACTTAGCTAAAACCGGGGAGCTGTTTTTT
>.|TRBV19|.|TRBJ1-1
CASSIIQGGEAFF
TGTGCCAGTAGTATTATACAGGGTGGTGAAGCTTTCTTT
>.|TRBV30|.|TRBJ1-2
CAWSLGVSGYTF
TGTGCCTGGAGTTTAGGGGTATCTGGCTACACCTTC
>.|TRBV24-1|.|TRBJ1-5
CATSDHRVHQPQHF
TGTGCCACCAGTGACCACAGGGTTCATCAGCCCCAGCATTTT
>.|TRBV7-2|.|TRBJ1-2
CASSLGRGDGYTF
TGTGCCAGCAGCTTAGGCAGGGGCGATGGCTACACCTTC
>.|TRBV4-2|TRBD1|TRBJ2-2
CASSQALQGSGELFF
TGTGCCAGCAGCCAAGCCTTACAGGGGTCCGGGGAGCTGTTTTTT
>.|TRBV18|.|TRBJ2-2
CASSLDRGELFF
TGTGCCAGCTCCCTCGACAGGGGGGAGCTGTTTTTT
>.|TRBV3-1/TRBV3-2|.|TRBJ1-2
CASSQGYSGYTF
TGTGCCAGCAGCCAAGGGTACAGTGGCTACACCTTC
>once|TRBV6-5|TRBD1|TRBJ2-2
CASSSDRVKGGELFF
TGTGCCAGCAGTTCGGACAGGGTTAAGGGCGGGGAGCTGTTTTTT
>.|TRBV5-6|.|TRBJ2-2
CASSGGLRWTGGELFF
TGTGCCAGCAGCGGAGGGCTCCGCTGGACGGGCGGGGAGCTGTTTTTT
>.|TRBV19|TRBD1|TRBJ1-5
CASASWGAGGYSNQPQHF
TGTGCCAGTGCGTCCTGGGGGGCAGGGGGTTATAGCAATCAGCCCCAGCATTTT
>.|TRBV6-5|TRBD1|TRBJ2-1
CASSIYRGSYNEQFF
TGTGCCAGCAGCATATACAGGGGGTCCTACAATGAGCAGTTCTTC
>.|TRBV25-1|TRBD1|TRBJ2-3
CASSLQGSGITDTQYF
TGTGCCAGCAGTCTACAGGGGAGTGGGATCACAGATACGCAGTATTTT
>once|TRBV5-1|.|TRBJ2-6
CASSPLGETAGANVLTF
TGCGCCAGCAGCCCCCTCGGGGAAACGGCTGGGGCCAACGTCCTGACTTTC
>.|TRBV6-5|.|TRBJ1-3
CASSPDWSSGNTIYF
TGTGCCAGCAGTCCCGACTGGAGCTCTGGAAACACCATATATTTT
>.|TRBV9|TRBD1|TRBJ1-5
CASSGQGGQPQHF
TGTGCCAGCAGCGGACAGGGAGGACAGCCCCAGCATTTT
>.|TRBV9|TRBD2|TRBJ2-3
CASSSGTSGTDTQYF
TGTGCCAGCAGCTCCGGGACTAGCGGCACAGATACGCAGTATTTT
>few|TRBV2|.|TRBJ1-1
CASSLQGRRTEAFF
TGTGCCAGCAGCCTTCAGGGGCGTAGGACTGAAGCTTTCTTT
>few|TRBV7-9|.|TRBJ1-4
CASSDQGSPNEKLFF
TGTGCCAGCAGCGATCAGGGGAGCCCTAATGAAAAACTGTTTTTT
>.|TRBV19|TRBD2|TRBJ2-7
CASSKYAGTTRGAHEQYF
TGTGCCAGTAGTAAATATGCCGGGACTACAAGGGGAGCCCACGAGCAGTACTTC
>.|TRBV2|.|TRBJ1-2
CASSGDTGHNGYTF
TGTGCCAGCAGTGGGGATACAGGACACAATGGCTACACCTTC
>.|TRBV19|.|TRBJ2-7
CASSIDRQGEQYF
TGTGCCAGTAGTATAGATCGGCAGGGCGAGCAGTACTTC
>.|TRBV20-1|.|TRBJ1-2
CSASGGEFYGYTF
TGCAGTGCTAGTGGGGGGGAGTTCTATGGCTACACCTTC
>.|TRBV5-4|TRBD1|TRBJ2-2
CASSLGTGNTGELFF
TGTGCCAGCAGCCTCGGGACAGGGAACACCGGGGAGCTGTTTTTT
>once|TRBV12-3/TRBV12-4|.|TRBJ1-4
CASSLARGGPLFF
TGTGCCAGCAGTTTAGCGCGGGGGGGACCACTGTTTTTT
>.|TRBV7-9|TRBD2|TRBJ2-7
CASSLDRGLTSYEQYF
TGTGCCAGCAGCTTAGACCGGGGACTAACAAGCTACGAGCAGTACTTC
>.|TRBV7-6|TRBD2|TRBJ2-3
CASSLSSGGGTDTQYF
TGTGCCAGCAGCTTGTCTAGCGGGGGCGGCACAGATACGCAGTATTTT
>.|TRBV7-3|TRBD1|TRBJ1-1
CASSPTGEVPAFF
TGTGCCAGCAGCCCGACAGGGGAGGTACCGGCTTTCTTT
>once|TRBV5-6|.|TRBJ2-3
CASSFVQGNTDTQYF
TGTGCCAGCAGCTTTGTACAGGGTAACACAGATACGCAGTATTTT
>.|TRBV19|.|TRBJ1-2
CASSSRTAIYGYTF
TGTGCCAGTAGTAGCCGGACAGCCATTTATGGCTACACCTTC
>once|TRBV19|.|TRBJ2-1
CASRVASAYNEQFF
TGTGCCAGTAGGGTGGCTAGCGCCTACAATGAGCAGTTCTTC
>.|TRBV28|.|TRBJ1-2
CASSFNWGARGYTF
TGTGCCAGCAGTTTCAATTGGGGCGCTCGGGGCTACACCTTC
>.|TRBV2|TRBD1|TRBJ1-2
CASSTRQGSDGYTF
TGTGCCAGCAGCACCAGACAGGGGTCGGATGGCTACACCTTC
>few|TRBV5-1|TRBD1|TRBJ2-7
CASSPTRGRSEQYF
TGCGCCAGCAGCCCGACCAGGGGGCGGTCCGAGCAGTACTTC
>.|TRBV28|TRBD1|TRBJ2-4
CASSLWGQGESGIQYF
TGTGCCAGCAGTTTATGGGGACAGGGGGAGAGTGGCATTCAGTACTTC
>.|TRBV3-1/TRBV3-2|.|TRBJ2-7
CASSLMGGAEQYF
TGTGCCAGCAGCCTAATGGGGGGGGCCGAGCAGTACTTC
>.|TRBV29-1|.|TRBJ1-2
CSVHSGGNGYTF
TGCAGCGTCCACAGTGGGGGGAACGGCTACACCTTC
>.|TRBV5-5|.|TRBJ2-1
CASSLWRGPYNEQFF
TGTGCCAGCAGCTTGTGGAGGGGTCCCTACAATGAGCAGTTCTTC
>.|TRBV18|TRBD1|TRBJ1-1
CASSPDRLNTEAFF
TGTGCCAGCTCACCGGACAGGTTGAACACTGAAGCTTTCTTT